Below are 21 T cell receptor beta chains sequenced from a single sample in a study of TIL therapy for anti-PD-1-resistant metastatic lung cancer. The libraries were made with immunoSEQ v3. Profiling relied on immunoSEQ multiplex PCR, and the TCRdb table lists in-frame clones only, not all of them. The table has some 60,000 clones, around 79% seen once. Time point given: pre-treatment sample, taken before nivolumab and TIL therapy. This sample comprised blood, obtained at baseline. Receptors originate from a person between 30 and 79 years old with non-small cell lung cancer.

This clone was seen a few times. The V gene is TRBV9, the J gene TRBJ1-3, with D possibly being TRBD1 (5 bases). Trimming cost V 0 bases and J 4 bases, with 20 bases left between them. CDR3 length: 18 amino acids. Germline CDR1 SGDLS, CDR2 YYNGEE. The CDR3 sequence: CASSVGGDGALGGNTIYF. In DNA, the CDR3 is TGTGCCAGCAGCGTAGGCGGAGACGGGGCCCTTGGAGGAAACACCATATATTTT.

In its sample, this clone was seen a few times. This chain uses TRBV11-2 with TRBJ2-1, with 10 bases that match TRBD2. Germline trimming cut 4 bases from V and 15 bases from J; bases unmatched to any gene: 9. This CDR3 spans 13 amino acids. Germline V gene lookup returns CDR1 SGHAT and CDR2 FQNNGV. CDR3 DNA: TGTGCCAGCAGCTACGAGCTAGCGGGAGTTGGGTTCTTC. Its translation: CASSYELAGVGFF.

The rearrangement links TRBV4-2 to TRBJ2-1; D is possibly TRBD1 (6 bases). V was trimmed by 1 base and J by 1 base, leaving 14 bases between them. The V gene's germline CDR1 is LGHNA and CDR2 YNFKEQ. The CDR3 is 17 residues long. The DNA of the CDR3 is TGTGCCAGCAGCCAAGGATGGCAGGGGATTTCCTACAATGAGCAGTTCTTC. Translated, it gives CASSQGWQGISYNEQFF.

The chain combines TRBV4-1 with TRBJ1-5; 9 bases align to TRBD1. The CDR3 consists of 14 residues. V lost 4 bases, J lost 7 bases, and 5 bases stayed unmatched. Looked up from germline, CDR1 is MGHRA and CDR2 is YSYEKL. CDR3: CASSLQQGAQPQHF. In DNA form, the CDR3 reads TGCGCCAGCAGCCTCCAACAGGGGGCCCAGCCCCAGCATTTT.

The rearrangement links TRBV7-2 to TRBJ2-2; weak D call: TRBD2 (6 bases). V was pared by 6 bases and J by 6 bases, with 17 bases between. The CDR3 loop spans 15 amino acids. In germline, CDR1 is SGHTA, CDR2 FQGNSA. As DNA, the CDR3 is TGTGCCAGCAGACCCCCCGGGGGAAGAGCCGGGGAGCTGTTTTTT. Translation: CASRPPGGRAGELFF.

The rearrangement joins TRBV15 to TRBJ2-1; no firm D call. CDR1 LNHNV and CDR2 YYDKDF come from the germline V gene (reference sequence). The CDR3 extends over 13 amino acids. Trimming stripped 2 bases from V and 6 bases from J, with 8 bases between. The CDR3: CATSRSVFNEQFF. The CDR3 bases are TGTGCCACCAGCAGATCCGTTTTCAATGAGCAGTTCTTC.

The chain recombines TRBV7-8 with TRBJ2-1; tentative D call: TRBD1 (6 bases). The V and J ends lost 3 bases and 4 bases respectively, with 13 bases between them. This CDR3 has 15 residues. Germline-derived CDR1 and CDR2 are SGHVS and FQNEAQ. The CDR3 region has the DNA TGTGCCAGCAGCTTGGACGGACAGTATTACAATGAGCAGTTCTTC. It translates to CASSLDGQYYNEQFF.

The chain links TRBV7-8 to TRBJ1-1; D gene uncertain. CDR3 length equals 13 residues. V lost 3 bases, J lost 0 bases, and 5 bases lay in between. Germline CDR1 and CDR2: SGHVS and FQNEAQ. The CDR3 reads CASSLGMNTEAFF. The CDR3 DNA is TGTGCCAGCAGCTTGGGAATGAACACTGAAGCTTTCTTT.

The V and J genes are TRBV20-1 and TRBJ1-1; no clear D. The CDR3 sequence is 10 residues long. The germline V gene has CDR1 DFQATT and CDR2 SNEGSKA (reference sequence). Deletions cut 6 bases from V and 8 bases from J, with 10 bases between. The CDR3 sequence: CSAWGGEAFF. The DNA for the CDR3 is TGCAGTGCCTGGGGAGGGGAAGCTTTCTTT.

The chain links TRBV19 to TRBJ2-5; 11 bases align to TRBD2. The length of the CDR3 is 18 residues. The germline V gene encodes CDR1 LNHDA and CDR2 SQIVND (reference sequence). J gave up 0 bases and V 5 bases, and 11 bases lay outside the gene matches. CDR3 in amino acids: CASSPRLAGGMYQETQYF. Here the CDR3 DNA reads TGTGCCAGTAGTCCCAGGCTAGCGGGGGGCATGTACCAAGAGACCCAGTACTTC. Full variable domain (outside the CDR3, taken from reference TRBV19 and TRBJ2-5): DGGITQSPKYLFRKEGQNVTLSCEQNLNHDAMYWYRQDPGQGLRLIYYSQIVNDFQKGDIAEGYSVSREKKESFPLTVTSAQKNPTAFYLCASSPRLAGGMYQETQYFGPGTRLLVL.

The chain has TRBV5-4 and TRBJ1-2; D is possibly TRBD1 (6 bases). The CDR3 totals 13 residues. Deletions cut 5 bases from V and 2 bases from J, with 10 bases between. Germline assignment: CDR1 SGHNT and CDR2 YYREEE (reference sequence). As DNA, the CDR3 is TGTGCCAGCAGTTTTGACAGGAACTATGGCTACACCTTC. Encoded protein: CASSFDRNYGYTF.

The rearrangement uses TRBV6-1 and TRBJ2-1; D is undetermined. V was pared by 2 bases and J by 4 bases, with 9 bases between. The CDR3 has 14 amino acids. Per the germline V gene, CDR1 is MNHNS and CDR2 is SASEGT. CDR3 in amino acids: CASSERRNYNEQFF. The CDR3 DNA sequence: TGTGCCAGCAGTGAACGGCGGAATTACAATGAGCAGTTCTTC.

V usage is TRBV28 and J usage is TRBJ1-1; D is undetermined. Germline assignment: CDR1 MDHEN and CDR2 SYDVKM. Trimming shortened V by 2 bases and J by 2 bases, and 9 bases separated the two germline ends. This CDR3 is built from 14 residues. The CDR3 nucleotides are TGTGCCAGCAGTTTAATAGGCAGCAACACTGAAGCTTTCTTT. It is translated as CASSLIGSNTEAFF.

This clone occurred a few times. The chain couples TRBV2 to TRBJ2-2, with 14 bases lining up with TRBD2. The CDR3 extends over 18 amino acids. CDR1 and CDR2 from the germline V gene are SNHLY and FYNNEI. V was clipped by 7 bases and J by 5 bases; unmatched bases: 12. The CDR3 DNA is TGTGCCAGCACCCAAAAAGGGACTAGCGGGAGATTAACCGGGGAGCTGTTTTTT. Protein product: CASTQKGTSGRLTGELFF.

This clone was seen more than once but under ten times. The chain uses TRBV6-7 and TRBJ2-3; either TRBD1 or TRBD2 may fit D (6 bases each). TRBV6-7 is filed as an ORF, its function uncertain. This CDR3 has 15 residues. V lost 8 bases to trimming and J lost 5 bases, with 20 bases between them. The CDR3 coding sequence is TGTGCCAGCCCTCCGGAGGGGGGAGTTGAAGATACGCAGTATTTT. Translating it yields CASPPEGGVEDTQYF.

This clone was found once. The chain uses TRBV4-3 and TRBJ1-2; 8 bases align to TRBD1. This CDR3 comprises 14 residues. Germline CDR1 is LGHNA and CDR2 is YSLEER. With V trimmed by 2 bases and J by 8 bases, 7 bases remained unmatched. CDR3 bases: TGCGCCAGCAGCCAATTCCAGGGGGCGGAAGGCTACACCTTC. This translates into CASSQFQGAEGYTF.

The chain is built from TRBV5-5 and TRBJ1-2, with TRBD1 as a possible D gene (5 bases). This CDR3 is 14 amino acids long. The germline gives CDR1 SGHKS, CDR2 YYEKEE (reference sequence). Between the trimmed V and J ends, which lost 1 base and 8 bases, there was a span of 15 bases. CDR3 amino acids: CASSLIGQGGGYTF. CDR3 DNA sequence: TGTGCCAGCAGCTTGATTGGGCAGGGTGGCGGCTACACCTTC.

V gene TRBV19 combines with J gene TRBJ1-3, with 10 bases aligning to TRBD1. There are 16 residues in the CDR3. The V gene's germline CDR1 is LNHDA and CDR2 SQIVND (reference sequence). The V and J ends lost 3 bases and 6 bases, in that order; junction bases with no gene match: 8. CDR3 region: CASSILSGTGENTIYF. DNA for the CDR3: TGTGCCAGTAGTATCCTTTCCGGGACAGGGGAAAACACCATATATTTT.

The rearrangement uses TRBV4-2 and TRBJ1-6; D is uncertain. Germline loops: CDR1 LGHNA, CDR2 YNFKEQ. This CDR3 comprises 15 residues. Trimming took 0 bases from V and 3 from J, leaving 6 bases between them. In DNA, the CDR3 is TGTGCCAGCAGCCAAGAGGAGGGCTATAATTCACCCCTCCACTTT. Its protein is CASSQEEGYNSPLHF.

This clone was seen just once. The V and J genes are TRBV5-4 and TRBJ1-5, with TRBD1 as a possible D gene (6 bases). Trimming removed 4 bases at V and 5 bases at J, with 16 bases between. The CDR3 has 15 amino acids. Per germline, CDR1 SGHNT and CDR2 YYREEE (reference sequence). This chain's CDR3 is CASSMSGRGDQPQHF. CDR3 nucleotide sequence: TGTGCCAGCAGCATGTCGGGGAGGGGGGATCAGCCCCAGCATTTT.

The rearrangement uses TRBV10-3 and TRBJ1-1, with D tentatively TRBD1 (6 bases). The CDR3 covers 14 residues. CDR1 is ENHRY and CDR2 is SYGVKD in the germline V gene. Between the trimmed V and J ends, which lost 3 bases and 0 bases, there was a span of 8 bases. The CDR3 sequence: CAISEQGVNTEAFF. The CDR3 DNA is TGTGCCATCAGTGAACAGGGCGTGAACACTGAAGCTTTCTTT.